This passage covers 21 T cell receptor beta chains from one sample sequenced in a study of CD8 T cells in Susac syndrome. RNA amounts of roughly 0.5 to 1 ug underwent reverse transcription with random hexamers. TCRdb reanalysed the immunoSEQ multiplex PCR reads using MiXCR and keeps one entry per CDR3 protein. This sample has 160,000 or so distinct CDR3 sequences, with about 95% found just once. The sample consisted of CD4+ T cells from PBMCs. Source of these receptors: a human donor with Susac syndrome.

The rearrangement uses TRBV29-1 and TRBJ2-5; tentative D call: TRBD2 (7 bases). The germline V and J ends were trimmed by 7 bases and 5 bases, with 20 bases remaining between them. This CDR3 comprises 14 residues. Germline CDR1 SQVTM, CDR2 ANQGSEA. CDR3 DNA: TGCAGCGCTCCAGGAGGGGGGGGTAGGGAGACCCAGTACTTC. Translation: CSAPGGGGRETQYF. Full variable domain (missing parts from reference TRBV29-1 and TRBJ2-5): SAVISQKPSRDICQRGTSLTIQCQVDSQVTMMFWYRQQPGQSLTLIATANQGSEATYESGFVIDKFPISRPNLTFSTLTVSNMSPEDSSIYLCSAPGGGGRETQYFGPGTRLLVL.

V and J are TRBV29-1 and TRBJ2-7; the match to TRBD1 covers 11 bases. The CDR3 is 13 residues long. Trimming at V came to 6 bases and at J to 7 bases, leaving 8 bases not matched to a gene. Germline V lookup: CDR1 SQVTM, CDR2 ANQGSEA. This CDR3 is CSVTPGQGGEQYF. The DNA for the CDR3 is TGCAGCGTAACCCCGGGACAGGGGGGTGAGCAGTACTTC.

The chain recombines TRBV19 with TRBJ1-5; D gene uncertain. Trimming stripped 9 bases from V and 2 bases from J, with 8 bases between. This CDR3 is built from 12 residues. CDR1 is LNHDA and CDR2 is SQIVND in the germline V gene (reference sequence). CDR3 DNA: TGTGCCAGCGCGGGAGGCAATCAGCCCCAGCATTTT. Amino acid sequence: CASAGGNQPQHF.

V and J are TRBV19 and TRBJ1-2; unclear D gene. Germline lookup yields CDR1 LNHDA and CDR2 SQIVND (reference sequence). The length of the CDR3 is 14 residues. Deletions cut 3 bases from V and 3 bases from J, with 11 bases between. The CDR3 reads CASSIRGSDYGYTF. The CDR3 DNA follows: TGTGCCAGTAGTATCAGAGGGAGTGACTATGGCTACACCTTC.

The genes are TRBV15 and TRBJ1-5; TRBD1 aligns across 7 bases. V shed 9 bases and J 4 bases; nucleotides not matched to a gene: 3. CDR1 and CDR2 (germline): LNHNV, YYDKDF (reference sequence). This CDR3 is 12 amino acids long. As DNA, the CDR3 is TGTGCCACGGGACAGCCTAATCAGCCCCAGCATTTT. Translating it yields CATGQPNQPQHF.

The chain joins TRBV20-1 to TRBJ2-5; D is perhaps TRBD2 (6 bases). This CDR3 contains 14 residues. CDR1 is DFQATT, CDR2 SNEGSKA, per germline (reference sequence). With 6 bases removed from V and 5 bases from J, the gap between germline ends came to 19 bases. The CDR3 DNA reads as TGCAGTGCGAATCCCGGGACGGCGGGGGAGACCCAGTACTTC. Translated, it gives CSANPGTAGETQYF.

The CDR3 sequence: CSAMAGGETQYF. CDR3 coding DNA: TGCAGTGCTATGGCAGGGGGAGAGACCCAGTACTTC. The rearrangement joins TRBV20-1 to TRBJ2-5; 7 nucleotides line up with TRBD1. The CDR3 contains 12 residues. The V segment lost 4 bases and the J segment 4 bases; nucleotides outside the gene matches: 3. The germline CDR1 and CDR2 sequences are DFQATT and SNEGSKA (reference sequence).

This chain uses TRBV20-1 with TRBJ2-3; TRBD2 might be the D (6 bases). The CDR3 length is 14 residues. V lost 3 bases, J lost 3 bases, and 13 bases lay in between. Germline CDR1 and CDR2: DFQATT and SNEGSKA (reference sequence). CDR3 protein: CSASLARTTDTQYF. The CDR3 region has the DNA TGCAGTGCTAGCCTAGCGCGGACAACAGATACGCAGTATTTT.

The chain employs TRBV29-1 and TRBJ2-5; 7 bases line up with TRBD1. The germline V gene encodes CDR1 SQVTM and CDR2 ANQGSEA. The CDR3 length is 13 residues. J gave up 3 bases and V 6 bases, and 7 bases lay outside the gene matches. CDR3 loop: CSVGRTGEETQYF. The CDR3 DNA reads TGCAGCGTGGGCCGGACAGGAGAAGAGACCCAGTACTTC.

The chain couples TRBV9 to TRBJ2-5, with TRBD1 identical over 10 bases. Losses at the gene ends were 3 bases for V and 4 bases for J; bases not matched to a gene: 6. CDR1 and CDR2 from the germline V gene are SGDLS and YYNGEE. The CDR3 is 15 residues long. The CDR3 bases are TGTGCCAGCAGCGGACAGGGGGCGCGAGGAGAGACCCAGTACTTC. Its protein product is CASSGQGARGETQYF.

The chain has TRBV3-1 and TRBJ1-1; possibly TRBD1 for D (6 bases). Germline V gene data show CDR1 as LGHDT and CDR2 as YNNKEL (reference sequence). This CDR3 spans 17 amino acids. Trimming took 6 bases from V and 1 from J, leaving 21 bases between them. CDR3 nucleotide sequence: TGTGCCAGCAGGGGGAACCCTGGTGGGGGCGGGAACACTGAAGCTTTCTTT. It codes for CASRGNPGGGGNTEAFF.

The chain has TRBV29-1 and TRBJ1-1; 7 nucleotides line up with TRBD1. This CDR3 is built from 10 residues. Germline V gene lookup returns CDR1 SQVTM and CDR2 ANQGSEA. J lost 6 bases, V lost 7 bases, and 2 bases had no gene match. CDR3 coding DNA: TGCAGCGCCCAGGGGGCTGAAGCTTTCTTT. Protein sequence: CSAQGAEAFF.

The gene calls are TRBV12-3 or TRBV12-4 and TRBJ2-2; D remains ambiguous. V was cut by 6 bases and J by 6 bases, with 11 bases left in between. This CDR3 contains 13 residues. The CDR3 here is CASSKQVPGELFF. The DNA for the CDR3 is TGTGCCAGCAGCAAACAAGTTCCCGGGGAGCTGTTTTTT.

The chain couples TRBV29-1 to TRBJ2-4; perhaps TRBD2 as D (5 bases). The germline CDR1 and CDR2 sequences are SQVTM and ANQGSEA. The CDR3 length is 11 residues. V was clipped by 4 bases and J by 8 bases, with 9 bases between them. CDR3 nucleotides: TGCAGCGTTGTTTTCGGGGACATTCAGTACTTC. Amino acid sequence: CSVVFGDIQYF.

The V gene is TRBV12-3 or TRBV12-4, the J gene TRBJ2-3; D not certain. CDR3 length: 13 residues. Trimming removed 5 bases from V and 6 bases from J, with 12 bases in between. The CDR3 protein is CASSQDITDTQYF. The CDR3 bases are TGTGCCAGCAGTCAAGACATTACTGATACGCAGTATTTT.

V usage is TRBV20-1 and J usage is TRBJ2-2; D is ambiguous. Germline V gene lookup returns CDR1 DFQATT and CDR2 SNEGSKA (reference sequence). With 5 bases removed from V and 1 base from J, the gap between germline ends came to 20 bases. The CDR3 extends over 17 amino acids. The CDR3 region has the DNA TGCAGTGCTCCGACCAAACCCCCTCCTTTGAACACCGGGGAGCTGTTTTTT. Its translation: CSAPTKPPPLNTGELFF.

J is TRBJ2-5 and V is TRBV12-3 or TRBV12-4, with no clear D. V was trimmed by 7 bases and J by 5 bases, leaving 8 bases between them. The CDR3 is 11 residues long. CDR3 nucleotide sequence: TGTGCCAGCACCTTAGGGGAGACCCAGTACTTC. Its protein product is CASTLGETQYF.

V and J are TRBV7-2 and TRBJ1-1; TRBD1 matches at 7 bases. The CDR3 sequence is 14 residues long. Trimming cost V 1 base and J 5 bases; bases outside gene matches: 4. Per germline, CDR1 SGHTA and CDR2 FQGNSA. This chain's CDR3 is CASSLVRGHTEAFF. The CDR3 nucleotides are TGTGCCAGCAGCTTAGTAAGGGGGCATACTGAAGCTTTCTTT.

J is TRBJ2-3 and V is TRBV7-3; possibly TRBD2 for D (5 bases). Deletions cut 5 bases from V and 6 bases from J, with 6 bases between. The CDR3 length is 11 residues. Germline loops: CDR1 SGHTA, CDR2 FQGTGA. The CDR3 sequence is CASSTGDTQYF. The CDR3 DNA reads TGTGCCAGCAGCACGGGGGATACGCAGTATTTT.

This rearrangement joins TRBV7-9 to TRBJ2-5, with no clear D. The CDR3 totals 13 residues. Germline assignment: CDR1 SEHNR and CDR2 FQNEAQ (reference sequence). Trimming took 3 bases from V and 9 from J, leaving 14 bases between them. The CDR3 sequence: CASSFPTKSAQYF. CDR3 sequence (DNA): TGTGCCAGCAGCTTCCCAACGAAGAGCGCCCAGTACTTC.

The rearrangement uses TRBV20-1 and TRBJ1-2; no clear D gene. Trimming left V 3 bases short and J 4 bases short, with 9 bases between. CDR1 and CDR2 from the germline V gene are DFQATT and SNEGSKA (reference sequence). There are 12 residues in the CDR3. CDR3 nucleotide sequence: TGCAGTGCTAGTGGGAGTAGCTATGGCTACACCTTC. As protein: CSASGSSYGYTF.